The 18 T cell receptor beta chains presented below share a single source sample, sequenced in a study of cytomegalovirus exposure and HLA in healthy donors (dated by TCRdb to 2016 to 2017). Receptors were amplified or captured by the immunoSEQ multiplex PCR assay. The multiplex PCR relied on a mix of 60 forward primers for TCR Vbeta segments and 13 reverse primers for TCR Jbeta segments. In TCRdb, the immuneACCESS table is reduced to in-frame sequences with V and J assigned. These tables do not hold every clone; where another copy was compared, an unresolved V gene accounts for under half, and the others remain unexplained. The sample's table lists a count of 150,000 to 200,000 clones. The ten largest make up 1% to 1.5% of the sample. The sequenced sample was PBMCs. These receptors all stem from a woman aged 55-75 years in good health and CMV-seronegative.

The rearrangement uses TRBV5-1 and TRBJ2-1; no clear D gene. V dropped 0 bases and J dropped 7 bases, with 14 bases sitting between them. Germline lookup yields CDR1 SGHRS and CDR2 YFSETQ. This CDR3 comprises 15 residues. Here the CDR3 DNA reads TGCGCCAGCAGCTTGGCCGTGGTGAGGAAGAATGAGCAGTTCTTC. Translated, it gives CASSLAVVRKNEQFF.

The genes are TRBV12-5 and TRBJ2-3; D is ambiguous. Germline V lookup: CDR1 LGHNT, CDR2 FRNRAP. There are 13 residues in the CDR3. V dropped 1 base and J dropped 2 bases, with 4 bases sitting between them. DNA of the CDR3: TGTGCTAGTGGTTTGGACACCACAGATACGCAGTATTTT. Protein product: CASGLDTTDTQYF.

The chain is built from TRBV7-2 and TRBJ2-7; 11 bases are a match to TRBD1. Germline CDR1 is SGHTA and CDR2 is FQGNSA. This CDR3 spans 16 amino acids. Trimming removed 5 bases from V and 4 bases from J; junction bases left unmatched: 10. The CDR3 DNA reads as TGTGCCAGCAGCGTGCGACCGGGACAGGGGGTTTACGAGCAGTACTTC. Translating it yields CASSVRPGQGVYEQYF.

The rearrangement uses TRBV2 and TRBJ1-3; tentative D call: TRBD1 (6 bases). CDR1 is SNHLY and CDR2 is FYNNEI in the germline V gene. V lost 6 bases and J lost 0, with 9 bases in between. The CDR3 sequence is 14 residues long. The DNA for the CDR3 is TGTGCCAGCAGAGACAGGACCTCTGGAAACACCATATATTTT. Residues: CASRDRTSGNTIYF. The complete variable domain, with remaining parts taken from reference TRBV2 and TRBJ1-3, reads EPEVTQTPSHQVTQMGQEVILRCVPISNHLYFYWYRQILGQKVEFLVSFYNNEISEKSEIFDDQFSVERPDGSNFTLKIRSTKLEDSAMYFCASRDRTSGNTIYFGEGSWLTVV.

V and J are TRBV2 and TRBJ1-2, with TRBD1 identical over 7 bases. The CDR3 has 14 residues. Germline V gene sequence: CDR1 SNHLY, CDR2 FYNNEI. J was trimmed by 4 bases and V by 6 bases; bases with no gene match: 8. The CDR3 nucleotides read TGTGCCAGCAGACGGGACAGTAACCGCTATGGCTACACCTTC. Protein sequence: CASRRDSNRYGYTF.

The chain is built from TRBV5-6 and TRBJ2-7; tentatively, D is TRBD1 (6 bases). Looked up from germline, CDR1 is SGHDT and CDR2 is YYEEEE. V lost 0 bases to trimming and J lost 5 bases, with 9 bases between them. The CDR3 is 13 residues long. The CDR3 region is CASSLAGGDEQYF. The CDR3 region has the DNA TGTGCCAGCAGCTTGGCTGGGGGCGACGAGCAGTACTTC.

The rearrangement joins TRBV18 to TRBJ2-1; 13 positions match TRBD2. The junction had 4 bases not matched to a gene; V was cut back by 3 bases and J by 2 bases. Germline values: CDR1 KGHSH, CDR2 LQKENI. The CDR3 extends over 17 amino acids. The CDR3 bases are TGTGCCAGCTCACCGGGTGGACTAGCGGGAGCCTACAATGAGCAGTTCTTC. Protein sequence: CASSPGGLAGAYNEQFF.

V usage is TRBV2 and J usage is TRBJ1-2; 8 nucleotides match TRBD1. The V and J ends lost 6 bases and 13 bases, in that order; junction bases with no gene match: 7. This CDR3 spans 11 amino acids. The germline gives CDR1 SNHLY, CDR2 FYNNEI. CDR3 region: CASSLDRACTF. CDR3 sequence (DNA): TGTGCCAGCAGCCTGGACAGGGCATGCACCTTC.

The V call is TRBV5-1, the J call TRBJ2-5; no clear D gene. The DNA end lines up better with TRBJ2-7; the J call may be wrong. Germline loops: CDR1 SGHRS, CDR2 YFSETQ. This CDR3 has 12 amino acids. The CDR3 loop reads CASSLGPHEQYF. The CDR3 region has the DNA TGCGCCAGCAGCTTGGGTCCCCACGAGCAGTACTTC.

V and J are TRBV9 and TRBJ1-1; D is unresolved. CDR1 is SGDLS and CDR2 is YYNGEE in the germline V gene. The CDR3 loop spans 14 amino acids. V was trimmed by 1 base and J by 1 base, leaving 8 bases between them. This CDR3 is CASSVYPGNTEAFF. In nucleotides, the CDR3 is TGTGCCAGCAGCGTATACCCCGGGAACACTGAAGCTTTCTTT.

The CDR3 DNA follows: TGCGCCAGCAGCCCCCGGTCAGGGGGAGGCTATGGCTACACCTTC. Translation: CASSPRSGGGYGYTF. The J gene is TRBJ1-2, the V gene TRBV5-1, with TRBD1 matching 7 bases. With V trimmed by 4 bases and J by 4 bases, 10 bases remained unmatched. Germline values: CDR1 SGHRS, CDR2 YFSETQ. CDR3 length: 15 amino acids.

The genes are TRBV6-5 and TRBJ2-5, with 10 nucleotides matching TRBD1. With the DNA end fitting TRBJ2-7 better, the J assignment may be wrong. Looked up from germline, CDR1 is MNHEY and CDR2 is SVGAGI. The CDR3 runs to 15 residues. CDR3 nucleotides: TGTGCCAGCAGTTACTCAAGGGGACAGGGGTACGAGCAGTACTTC. It encodes CASSYSRGQGYEQYF.

The J gene is TRBJ2-5, the V gene TRBV29-1; D might be TRBD1 (5 bases). V was pared by 5 bases and J by 5 bases, with 9 bases between. This CDR3 has 11 amino acids. Germline CDR1 reads SQVTM; CDR2 reads ANQGSEA. The CDR3 reads CSVTGFETQYF. CDR3 DNA sequence: TGCAGCGTTACAGGTTTTGAGACCCAGTACTTC.

Turning to this clone: In the same sample, other DNA sequences code for this CDR3. The rearrangement joins TRBV5-6 to TRBJ1-2; the D gene is possibly TRBD1 (5 bases). Trimming removed 0 bases at V and 2 bases at J, with 5 bases between. The germline gives CDR1 SGHDT, CDR2 YYEEEE. This CDR3 has 13 amino acids. In DNA, the CDR3 is TGTGCCAGCAGCTTGGGACAGAACTATGGCTACACCTTC. It codes for CASSLGQNYGYTF.

V usage is TRBV4-1 and J usage is TRBJ1-2, with D unclear. The length of the CDR3 is 14 residues. Trimming cost V 1 base and J 0 bases, with 6 bases left between them. Germline-derived CDR1 and CDR2 are MGHRA and YSYEKL. The CDR3 nucleotides are TGCGCCAGCAGCCAAGTATCAGCTAACTATGGCTACACCTTC. Translated, it gives CASSQVSANYGYTF.

The chain has TRBV15 and TRBJ1-1, with D possibly TRBD1 on 6 matching bases. V was cut by 0 bases and J by 0 bases, with 8 bases left in between. CDR1 is LNHNV and CDR2 is YYDKDF in the germline V gene (reference sequence). This CDR3 is 15 amino acids long. The CDR3 DNA reads as TGTGCCACCAGCAGAGAACGGACAGTGAACACTGAAGCTTTCTTT. Encoded protein: CATSRERTVNTEAFF.

This chain links TRBV30 with TRBJ2-7; D is ambiguous. The CDR3 runs to 13 residues. The V end was cut by 0 bases, the J end by 2 bases, with 8 bases between. Germline V gene data show CDR1 as GTSNPN and CDR2 as SVGIG (reference sequence). CDR3 in DNA: TGTGCCTGGAGTGTAGCATCCACCTACGAGCAGTACTTC. It is translated as CAWSVASTYEQYF.

V and J are TRBV9 and TRBJ2-7, with TRBD1 matching 7 bases. Losses at the gene ends were 2 bases for V and 0 bases for J; bases not matched to a gene: 5. CDR1 SGDLS and CDR2 YYNGEE come from the germline V gene. The CDR3 is 15 amino acids. CDR3 DNA: TGTGCCAGCAGCGTGACCGGGACAGCCTCCTACGAGCAGTACTTC. This codes for CASSVTGTASYEQYF.